Presented here are 18 T cell receptor beta chains from one specimen sequenced in a study of cytomegalovirus exposure and HLA in healthy donors. PCR primers comprised 60 Vbeta and 13 Jbeta primers. Profiling relied on immunoSEQ multiplex PCR, and the TCRdb table lists in-frame clones only, not all of them. Of about 130,000 clones in the sample, 80% were seen once. The sample taken for sequencing was PBMCs. The receptors were sampled from a man aged 40-49 years in good health and CMV-seronegative.

V usage is TRBV6-5 and J usage is TRBJ1-1, with TRBD1 as a possible D gene (5 bases). The V and J ends lost 6 bases and 1 base respectively, with 12 bases between them. Germline V gene lookup returns CDR1 MNHEY and CDR2 SVGAGI. The CDR3 spans 14 residues. CDR3 region: CASSSGIANTEAFF. As DNA, the CDR3 is TGTGCCAGCAGCTCAGGGATAGCGAACACTGAAGCTTTCTTT.

This chain joins TRBV9 and TRBJ2-7, with D perhaps TRBD2 (5 bases). The CDR3 runs to 12 residues. The ends were cut back, 4 bases at V and 7 bases at J, with 12 bases in the middle. Per germline, CDR1 SGDLS and CDR2 YYNGEE. CDR3 loop: CASSTGNEEQYF. The CDR3, as DNA: TGTGCCAGCAGCACCGGGAATGAGGAGCAGTACTTC.

The chain is built from TRBV6-1 and TRBJ1-5, with 8 bases fitting TRBD1. CDR1 MNHNS and CDR2 SASEGT come from the germline V gene. V trimming: 5 bases; J trimming: 2 bases; junction bases outside the gene matches: 5. The CDR3 loop spans 15 amino acids. CDR3 DNA: TGTGCCAGCAGTACCGGGACAGGTGGCAATCAGCCCCAGCATTTT. It yields the protein CASSTGTGGNQPQHF.

This clone was seen only a few times. This chain connects TRBV27 to TRBJ2-7; a possible D gene is TRBD1 (7 bases). Trimming shortened V by 8 bases and J by 3 bases, and 20 bases separated the two germline ends. Germline V gene sequence: CDR1 MNHEY, CDR2 SMNVEV (reference sequence). The CDR3 spans 15 residues. The CDR3 region has the DNA TGTGCCAGCCCAAATTCGGACAGGCGGGACTACGAGCAGTACTTC. Protein: CASPNSDRRDYEQYF.

The chain uses TRBV27 and TRBJ2-5; 9 positions agree with TRBD1. The CDR3 covers 14 residues. Unmatched junction bases numbered 5, after V lost 4 bases and J lost 5 bases. The germline V gene encodes CDR1 MNHEY and CDR2 SMNVEV (reference sequence). CDR3 sequence (DNA): TGTGCCAGCAGTTGGAGGACAGGGGATGAGACCCAGTACTTC. Amino acid sequence: CASSWRTGDETQYF.

CDR3 region: CASRGTANTGELFF. The DNA of the CDR3 is TGTGCCAGCAGGGGGACAGCTAACACCGGGGAGCTGTTTTTT. The J gene is TRBJ2-2, the V gene TRBV6-1; 7 nucleotides agree with TRBD1. CDR3 size: 14 residues. The V segment lost 6 bases and the J segment 2 bases; nucleotides outside the gene matches: 3. The germline V gene encodes CDR1 MNHNS and CDR2 SASEGT.

The rearrangement links TRBV5-1 to TRBJ2-1; a weak D match, TRBD2 (6 bases). CDR1 SGHRS and CDR2 YFSETQ come from the germline V gene. CDR3 length: 17 residues. V was cut by 2 bases and J by 1 base, with 16 bases left in between. This CDR3 reads CASSFGGTSVSYNEQFF. DNA for the CDR3: TGCGCCAGCAGCTTTGGCGGGACGTCCGTTTCCTACAATGAGCAGTTCTTC.

The gene calls are TRBV6-6 and TRBJ1-5; TRBD1 matches at 8 bases. The CDR3 loop spans 15 amino acids. Per the germline V gene, CDR1 is MNHNY and CDR2 is SVGAGI (reference sequence). V was pared by 2 bases and J by 3 bases, with 3 bases of the junction left unmatched. CDR3 DNA sequence: TGTGCCAGCAGTTACCGGGACAGGAACAATCAGCCCCAGCATTTT. As protein: CASSYRDRNNQPQHF.

The chain recombines TRBV9 with TRBJ1-1; D is possibly TRBD1 (5 bases). Looked up from germline, CDR1 is SGDLS and CDR2 is YYNGEE. The CDR3 runs 14 residues. Deletions cut 3 bases from V and 4 bases from J, with 13 bases between. The CDR3 nucleotides read TGTGCCAGCAGCGCCAGCGGGGGATCCACTGAAGCTTTCTTT. Translated, it gives CASSASGGSTEAFF. The full variable domain, completed using reference TRBV9 and TRBJ1-1, is DSGVTQTPKHLITATGQRVTLRCSPRSGDLSVYWYQQSLDQGLQFLIQYYNGEERAKGNILERFSAQQFPDLHSELNLSSLELGDSALYFCASSASGGSTEAFFGQGTRLTVV.

This chain connects TRBV6-1 to TRBJ2-7; D unclear. This CDR3 region has 14 residues. Looked up from germline, CDR1 is MNHNS and CDR2 is SASEGT. Trimming took off 1 base at V and 7 bases at J, with 14 bases between the two ends. CDR3 sequence: CASSEGQVFGEQYF. CDR3 DNA sequence: TGTGCCAGCAGTGAAGGGCAGGTTTTTGGGGAGCAGTACTTC.

The table lists this clone with a count of one. The CDR3 loop is CASSSRQGWGQETQYF. DNA for the CDR3: TGTGCCAGCAGCTCTCGACAGGGGTGGGGTCAAGAGACCCAGTACTTC. The V and J genes are TRBV7-9 and TRBJ2-5, with TRBD1 identical over 8 bases. This CDR3 is built from 16 residues. J was trimmed by 2 bases and V by 4 bases; bases with no gene match: 9. Germline V gene sequence: CDR1 SEHNR, CDR2 FQNEAQ (reference sequence).

This chain joins TRBV6-5 and TRBJ1-4; 8 positions agree with TRBD1. With V trimmed by 6 bases and J by 7 bases, 4 bases remained unmatched. The germline CDR1 and CDR2 sequences are MNHEY and SVGAGI. The CDR3 covers 13 residues. CDR3 region: CASRDRVREKLFF. The CDR3, as DNA: TGTGCCAGCAGGGACAGGGTACGTGAAAAACTGTTTTTT.

The chain couples TRBV19 to TRBJ1-1; D may be TRBD1 (6 bases). The germline CDR1 and CDR2 sequences are LNHDA and SQIVND (reference sequence). The CDR3 has 13 residues. V was shortened by 8 bases and J by 5 bases, with 15 bases between the two germline ends. The CDR3, as DNA: TGTGCCAGTTACAGGGATTCGGGAACTGAAGCTTTCTTT. It yields the protein CASYRDSGTEAFF.

The rearrangement links TRBV21-1 to TRBJ2-2; no DNA check was done on the table's D call, TRBD1. TRBV21-1 corresponds to a pseudogene. CDR3 length: 16 amino acids. CDR3 bases: TGTGCCAGCAGCAAAGTGGTCAGGGGGTGTACCGGGGAGCTGTTTTTT. The encoded protein is CASSKVVRGCTGELFF.

The CDR3 region is CASSVEGQGNEKLFF. The CDR3 DNA reads as TGTGCCAGCAGCGTGGAGGGACAGGGGAATGAAAAACTGTTTTTT. V usage is TRBV5-5 and J usage is TRBJ1-4; 10 positions agree with TRBD1. The CDR3 sequence is 15 residues long. V was pared by 4 bases and J by 5 bases, with 5 bases of the junction left unmatched. CDR1 and CDR2 from the germline V gene are SGHKS and YYEKEE (reference sequence).

The chain couples TRBV7-9 to TRBJ2-2; D perhaps matches TRBD1 (5 bases). Germline V gene lookup returns CDR1 SEHNR and CDR2 FQNEAQ (reference sequence). The V gene lost 1 base and the J gene lost 5 bases, with 8 bases spanning the gap. This CDR3 has 14 residues. CDR3: CASSLVAGTGELFF. The DNA of the CDR3 is TGTGCCAGCAGCTTAGTAGCAGGGACCGGGGAGCTGTTTTTT.

V usage is TRBV6-6 and J usage is TRBJ2-7; D may be TRBD2 (5 bases). The CDR3 consists of 12 residues. CDR1 MNHNY and CDR2 SVGAGI come from the germline V gene (reference sequence). Trimming stripped 8 bases from V and 1 base from J, with 9 bases between. The CDR3 sequence is CASRTGSYEQYF. The DNA of the CDR3 is TGTGCCAGCCGGACTGGGTCCTACGAGCAGTACTTC.

The chain is built from TRBV6-5 and TRBJ1-2; TRBD1 matches 9 bases. Looked up from germline, CDR1 is MNHEY and CDR2 is SVGAGI. The CDR3 is made up of 15 amino acids. The ends lost 6 bases at V and 4 bases at J; junction bases unmatched: 9. The CDR3 sequence is CASSRGQGPIYGYTF. The CDR3 region has the DNA TGTGCCAGCAGCCGGGGACAGGGCCCAATCTATGGCTACACCTTC.